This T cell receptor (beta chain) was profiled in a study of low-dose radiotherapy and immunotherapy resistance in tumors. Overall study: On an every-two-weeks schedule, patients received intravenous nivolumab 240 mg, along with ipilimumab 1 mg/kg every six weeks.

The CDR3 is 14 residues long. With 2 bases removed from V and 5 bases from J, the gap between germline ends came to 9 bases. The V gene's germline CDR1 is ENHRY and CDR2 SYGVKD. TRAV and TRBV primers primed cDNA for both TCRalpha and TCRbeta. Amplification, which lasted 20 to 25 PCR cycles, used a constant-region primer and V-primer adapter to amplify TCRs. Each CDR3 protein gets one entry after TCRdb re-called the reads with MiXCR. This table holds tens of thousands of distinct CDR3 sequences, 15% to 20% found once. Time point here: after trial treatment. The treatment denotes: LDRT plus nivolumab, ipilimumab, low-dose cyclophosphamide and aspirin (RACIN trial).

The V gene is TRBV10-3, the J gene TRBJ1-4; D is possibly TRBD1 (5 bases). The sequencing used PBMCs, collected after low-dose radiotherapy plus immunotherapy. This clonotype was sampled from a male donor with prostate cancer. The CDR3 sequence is CAISEAGRNEKLFF. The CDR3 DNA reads TGTGCCATCAGTGAGGCAGGGAGAAATGAAAAACTGTTTTTT.